This T cell receptor beta chain was sequenced during a study of T cell clonality in common variable immunodeficiency. This clone was seen ten or more times. The antigen remains unidentified. The read ends 3 residues before the CDR3 terminus; that terminus is restored from the germline J gene. The CDR3 loop spans 13 amino acids. Germline CDR1 SEHNR, CDR2 FQNEAQ (reference sequence). V was shortened by 3 bases and J by 7 bases, with 12 bases between the two germline ends. Findings of the study overall: Fewer deletions and N-nucleotide insertions were reportedly seen in common variable immunodeficiency TCR beta sequences. Shared TCRbeta clones were fewer between CVID subjects than controls.

Control and CVID samples contributed equal amounts of genomic DNA. Generated by immunoSEQ multiplex PCR, the TCRdb table keeps only in-frame clones and is missing some. The sample was found to contain tens of thousands of clones, and every one recurs. The source of this sequence is a person aged 18 to 75 in good health. Source material: peripheral blood mononuclear cells. The genes are TRBV7-9 and TRBJ1-2; perhaps TRBD1 as D (6 bases). The CDR3 reads CASSFGGGGGYTF. The DNA read from the CDR3 is TGTGCCAGCAGCTTTGGAGGGGGAGGTGGC.